This record covers a single TCR beta chain. Its antigen is undetermined. The libraries of TRB cDNA were prepared using 5' RACE with UMI labels. From its re-call of the 5' RACE reads, TCRdb lists each CDR3 protein once, without DNA. This sample's table reports under 85,000 distinct CDR3 sequences. These data come from a study of CXCR3-negative and CXCR3-positive naive CD8 T cells. General study findings and limits: The study found that naive CXCR3-negative and CXCR3-positive cells shared TRBV-TRBJ usage, while memory cells differed. When CXCR3-positive naive cells were set against CXCR3-negative naive cells, the former had more hydrophobic TRB CDR3s.

CDR3 length: 15 residues. Germline V gene lookup returns CDR1 SGHTA and CDR2 FQGNSA. The chain links TRBV7-2 to TRBJ1-1; TCRdb indicates TRBD1, and absent DNA this call remains unverified. Sequencing was carried out using naive CXCR3+ CD8+ T cells from blood. The subset was: CD45RO-CCR7+CD27+CD95- naive CD8+ T cells expressing CXCR3 (TNR3+). This TCR was sampled from a human donor in good health. Some clones in this sample may be carry-over from other donors' samples. CDR3 region: CASTEVGGFGAEAFF. The variable domain in full, with the rest retrieved from reference TRBV7-2 and TRBJ1-1, is GAGVSQSPSNKVTEKGKDVELRCDPISGHTALYWYRQSLGQGLEFLIYFQGNSAPDKSGLPSDRFSAERTGGSVSTLTIQRTQQEDSAVYLCASTEVGGFGAEAFFGQGTRLTVV.